This is a list of T cell receptor beta chains from one sample in a study of T cells in Graves' hyperthyroidism and ophthalmopathy. TCRdb reanalysed the multiplex PCR reads using MiXCR and keeps one entry per CDR3 protein. The sample includes some 530,000 distinct CDR3 sequences, 22% seen only once; the top ten take 49%. Input material: blood. Receptors originate from a woman in her seventies with Graves' ophthalmopathy. Each CDR3 is given with its conserved first and last residue. The D gene is left open where the match is weak. Size values are once, few and many counts, or a class for expanded clones, and some rows have none.

D | J | size | V | DNA | CDR3
- | TRBJ1-3 | - | TRBV6-1 | TGTGCCAGCAGGCAGGGGCCTGGAAACACCATATATTTT | CASRQGPGNTIYF
TRBD1 | TRBJ1-1 | many | TRBV11-2 | TGTGCCAGCAGCTTCTTAGACAGGGCGGCCACTGAAGCTTTCTTT | CASSFLDRAATEAFF
- | TRBJ2-4 | - | TRBV18 | TGTGCCAGCTCACAGTCGGCCCAAAACATTCAGTACTTC | CASSQSAQNIQYF
TRBD1 | TRBJ2-5 | few | TRBV20-1 | TGCAGTGCTAGATATGACAGGGGGAAAGAGACCCAGTACTTC | CSARYDRGKETQYF
TRBD1 | TRBJ2-2 | - | TRBV12-3/TRBV12-4 | TGTGCCAGCAGTTTACGTCAGGGGGCTCGCCACGGAGAGCTGTTTTTT | CASSLRQGARHGELFF
TRBD2 | TRBJ2-2 | many | TRBV6-1 | TGTGCCAGCTGGAGCGGGGGGAACACCGGGGAGCTGTTTTTT | CASWSGGNTGELFF
TRBD2 | TRBJ2-1 | - | TRBV12-3/TRBV12-4 | TGTGCCAGCACCAGCGGGAGGCACCGAGTTATGAACAATGAGCAGTTCTTC | CASTSGRHRVMNNEQFF
- | TRBJ2-1 | - | TRBV10-3 | TGTGCCATCAAGGGGACCCGAGGGGACAATGAGCAGTTCTTC | CAIKGTRGDNEQFF
- | TRBJ2-2 | few | TRBV24-1 | TGTGCCACCAGTTCAGGCACAAACACCGGGGAGCTGTTTTTT | CATSSGTNTGELFF
TRBD2 | TRBJ2-3 | few | TRBV19 | TGTGCCAGTAGCGCGGGACTAGCGAAGACAGATACGCAGTATTTT | CASSAGLAKTDTQYF
- | TRBJ2-2 | - | TRBV12-3/TRBV12-4 | TGTGCCAGCAGACCTCACAGGGGGGGGACCGGGGAGCTGTTTTTT | CASRPHRGGTGELFF
- | TRBJ2-2 | few | TRBV12-3/TRBV12-4 | TGTGCCAGCAGGCCCACTTCGGCCGGGGAGCTGTTTTTT | CASRPTSAGELFF
- | TRBJ2-7 | - | TRBV6-1 | TGTGCCAGCAGTGAAGAGGGGAGTCGGGACGAGCAGTACTTC | CASSEEGSRDEQYF
- | TRBJ1-5 | - | TRBV3-1 | TGTGCCAGCAGCCAAGGCGTGGGGATGCGTCAGCCCCAGCATTTT | CASSQGVGMRQPQHF
TRBD2 | TRBJ2-1 | - | TRBV10-1 | TGCGCCAGCAGTGAAGGCCTAGCGGGGCACAATGAGCAGTTCTTC | CASSEGLAGHNEQFF
- | TRBJ2-5 | - | TRBV10-3 | TGTGCCATCAATGAACCGGGACAACCACTCCAGTACTTC | CAINEPGQPLQYF
TRBD1 | TRBJ1-5 | many | TRBV7-9 | TGTGCCAGCAGCCCCTTCGGGCAGGGGGCTAATCAGCCCCAGCATTTT | CASSPFGQGANQPQHF
- | TRBJ1-1 | - | TRBV12-3/TRBV12-4 | TGTGCCAGCAGGGGGTTAGGCAGCATGAACACTGAAGCTTTCTTT | CASRGLGSMNTEAFF
- | TRBJ2-7 | once | TRBV6-1 | TGTGCCAGCAGTCCCGGGACAAGGGAAGGCGAGCAGTACTTC | CASSPGTREGEQYF
- | TRBJ1-1 | - | TRBV6-6 | TGTGCCAGCAGTTACCCGGACGGCACTGAAGCTTTCTTT | CASSYPDGTEAFF
TRBD2 | TRBJ2-7 | few | TRBV3-1 | TGTGCCAGCAGCCAAGGTACCCCGACTAGCGGGAGTTACGAGCAGTACTTC | CASSQGTPTSGSYEQYF
- | TRBJ1-1 | few | TRBV3-1 | TGTGCCAGCAGCCTCAAGGGGGGCGGGAACACTGAAGCTTTCTTT | CASSLKGGGNTEAFF
- | TRBJ2-1 | - | TRBV30 | TGTGCCTGGAGCCCTCCCTGGGGTAATGAGCAGTTCTTC | CAWSPPWGNEQFF
- | TRBJ1-5 | - | TRBV12-3/TRBV12-4 | TGTGCCAGCACCGGAAGAGGGAAGCAGCCCCAGCATTTT | CASTGRGKQPQHF
- | TRBJ2-3 | many | TRBV7-8 | TGTGCCAGCAGCTCGGCGGACACAGATACGCAGTATTTT | CASSSADTDTQYF
TRBD1 | TRBJ2-7 | - | TRBV29-1 | TGCAGCGCACTGGGACAGGGGGTCACCTACGAGCAGTACTTC | CSALGQGVTYEQYF
- | TRBJ1-2 | - | TRBV30 | TGTGCCTGGAGTCGGGGGGGAGGCTACACCTTC | CAWSRGGGYTF
- | TRBJ1-1 | few | TRBV29-1 | TGCAGCGTTTTTAGGGCTCCGAACACTGAAGCTTTCTTT | CSVFRAPNTEAFF
- | TRBJ2-1 | few | TRBV7-9 | TGTGCCAGCAGCTTAAACCAGGGGCCCGGGCAGTTCTTC | CASSLNQGPGQFF
- | TRBJ2-3 | many | TRBV11-2 | TGTGCCAGCAGTACCCATCTGGGGCAAAGCACAGATACGCAGTATTTT | CASSTHLGQSTDTQYF
- | TRBJ1-6 | - | TRBV20-1 | TGCAGTGCTAGAGATCAACAGGGCGGTTCACCCCTCCACTTT | CSARDQQGGSPLHF
- | TRBJ2-7 | - | TRBV20-1 | TGCAGTGCTAATCCCACGGAGGATCCGCTCTACGAGCAGTACTTC | CSANPTEDPLYEQYF
TRBD2 | TRBJ2-2 | few | TRBV27 | TGTGCCACCCGGACTAGCGGGAACCCCGGGGAGCTGTTTTTT | CATRTSGNPGELFF
- | TRBJ2-3 | - | TRBV7-2 | TGTACCAGCTGTCGGGTTATCCCAGATACGCAGTATTTT | CTSCRVIPDTQYF
- | TRBJ1-5 | - | TRBV6-2/TRBV6-3 | TGTGCCAGCAGTTACTCGTTCCGGGGTGGCCAGCCCCAGCATTTT | CASSYSFRGGQPQHF
- | TRBJ2-6 | few | TRBV29-1 | TGCAGCGTTGAGGAGGCTGGGGCCAACGTCCTGACTTTC | CSVEEAGANVLTF
- | TRBJ2-2 | - | TRBV7-3 | TGTGCCAGCAGCCCCTACGGGACTCCCATTACCGGGGAGCTGTTTTTT | CASSPYGTPITGELFF
TRBD2 | TRBJ2-7 | few | TRBV7-2 | TGTGCCAGCAGCCCAAGTAGCGGGAGGGCCTACGAGCAGTACTTC | CASSPSSGRAYEQYF
TRBD1 | TRBJ2-2 | - | TRBV9 | TGTGCCAGCAGCGGTACAGGGGGCGCGAGCGGGGAGCTGTTTTTT | CASSGTGGASGELFF
TRBD1 | TRBJ1-3 | - | TRBV20-1 | TGCAGTGCTCAAACAGGGGTGGCGGGAAACACCATATATTTT | CSAQTGVAGNTIYF
- | TRBJ2-7 | few | TRBV6-1 | TGTGCCACTCAACCCTGGGCAGGGAATATTCGCGAGCAGTACTTC | CATQPWAGNIREQYF
- | TRBJ2-3 | few | TRBV14 | TGTGCCAGCAGCCAGAGGTGGGGGACAGATACGCAGTATTTT | CASSQRWGTDTQYF
TRBD1 | TRBJ1-5 | many | TRBV20-1 | TGCAGTGCGCATCAGGGGGCGACTCAGCCCCAGCATTTT | CSAHQGATQPQHF
- | TRBJ2-7 | few | TRBV18 | TGTGCCAGCTCACCAATTGGTCGAAACGCCTACGAGCAGTACTTC | CASSPIGRNAYEQYF
- | TRBJ2-3 | many | TRBV11-2 | TGTGCCAGCAGCCAGGGGGGGGATACGCAGTATTTT | CASSQGGDTQYF
TRBD1 | TRBJ2-3 | many | TRBV27 | TGTGCCAGCAGTCCTCAAAGCCCGACAGGGGGGTATGCAGATACGCAGTATTTT | CASSPQSPTGGYADTQYF
- | TRBJ1-2 | once | TRBV19 | TGTGCCAGTAGTGCCCCGGCCGGGTATGGCTACACCTTC | CASSAPAGYGYTF
- | TRBJ1-1 | few | TRBV12-5 | TGTGCTAGTGGTTTGGGTTGGGAAGCTTTCTTT | CASGLGWEAFF
TRBD1 | TRBJ1-2 | - | TRBV6-2/TRBV6-3 | TGTGCCAGCAGTTACTCGGGCTCGACAGGGAATTCTGGCTACACCTTC | CASSYSGSTGNSGYTF
TRBD2 | TRBJ2-3 | few | TRBV12-3/TRBV12-4 | TGTGCCAGCAGTGACCGACGGACTAGCAGCCGCACAGATGCGCAGTATTTT | CASSDRRTSSRTDAQYF
- | TRBJ1-1 | many | TRBV12-3/TRBV12-4 | TGTGCCAGCACCCCTTCTAGAATAGAAGCTTTCTTT | CASTPSRIEAFF
- | TRBJ2-3 | - | TRBV7-8 | TGTGCCAGCAGCTTAGGGCAGGGACCGACTAGCACAGATACGCAGTATTTT | CASSLGQGPTSTDTQYF
- | TRBJ1-3 | - | TRBV3-1 | TGTGCCAGCAGCCAAGTATTGGTCTCTGGAAACACCATATATTTT | CASSQVLVSGNTIYF
- | TRBJ2-7 | many | TRBV11-2 | TGTGCCAGCACCCAGACTAGGAGGTACGAGCAGTACTTC | CASTQTRRYEQYF
- | TRBJ2-7 | many | TRBV5-8 | TGTGCCAGCAGCTTGGGCGGCGGGAACGAGCAGTACTTC | CASSLGGGNEQYF